This T cell receptor beta chain is drawn from a study of control samples from healthy donors and cancer patients. Generated by immunoSEQ multiplex PCR, the TCRdb table keeps only in-frame clones and is missing some. The sample consists of 130,000 or so clones, under 95% of them appearing once. Trimming pared 4 bases from V and 8 bases from J, leaving 14 bases between. The CDR3 totals 14 residues. Germline-derived CDR1 and CDR2 are MGHRA and YSYEKL. V gene TRBV4-1 combines with J gene TRBJ1-4, with a possible D match to TRBD1 (5 bases). This receptor was taken from a middle-aged man in good health. The sample was blood. The CDR3 is CASSPGQAQEKLFF. The CDR3, as DNA: TGCGCCAGCAGCCCGGGGCAGGCTCAGGAAAAACTGTTTTTT.